This is a list of T cell receptor beta chains from one sample in a study of regulatory T cells in long-lasting Graves disease. TCRdb re-derived calls from the multiplex PCR reads in MiXCR, one entry per CDR3 protein. The sample contains 540,000 or so distinct CDR3 sequences, about 13% of which appear only once. These data were also reused for a study on T cells in Graves' hyperthyroidism and ophthalmopathy.

The sequences come from peripheral blood mononuclear cells (PBMCs), collected at new diagnosis, from a patient treated with antithyroid drugs. The receptors derive from a man younger than 40 with Graves disease. Both conserved end residues are part of each CDR3. D genes are given only for firm matches. Where a row states a size, it is once, few, many or the class of an expanded clone; other rows omit it.

J: TRBJ2-5; V: TRBV19; size: few; D: NA; DNA: TGTGCCAGTAGCGACAGCTCCCGCGGGGAGACCCAGTACTTC; CDR3: CASSDSSRGETQYF
J: TRBJ2-5; V: TRBV5-1; size: many; D: TRBD1; DNA: TGCGCCAGCAAGGAACAGGGGGGCGAGACCCAGTACTTC; CDR3: CASKEQGGETQYF
J: TRBJ1-2; V: TRBV6-1; size: many; D: TRBD1; DNA: TGTGCCAGCAGTGCCGGACAGGGGCTGGACTATGGCTACACCTTC; CDR3: CASSAGQGLDYGYTF
J: TRBJ1-3; V: TRBV30; size: few; D: NA; DNA: TGTGCCTGGAGTTCGCAGAGCTCTGGAAACACCATATATTTT; CDR3: CAWSSQSSGNTIYF
J: TRBJ2-1; V: TRBV12-5; size: many; D: NA; DNA: TGTGCTAGTGCCCCGGGACTTTCCTACAATGAGCAGTTCTTC; CDR3: CASAPGLSYNEQFF
J: TRBJ1-1; V: TRBV6-2/TRBV6-3; size: many; D: NA; DNA: TGTGCCAGCATCCCCCCCAAGGGCTCGGGCACTGAAGCTTTCTTT; CDR3: CASIPPKGSGTEAFF
J: TRBJ2-4; V: TRBV12-3/TRBV12-4; size: many; D: NA; DNA: TGTGCCAGCAGTTCTCATCTAGCCAAAAACATTCAGTACTTC; CDR3: CASSSHLAKNIQYF
J: TRBJ2-6; V: TRBV20-1; size: few; D: TRBD1; DNA: TGCAGTGCCCGGGACAGGGCGCGCTCTGGGGCCAACGTCCTGACTTTC; CDR3: CSARDRARSGANVLTF
J: TRBJ2-5; V: TRBV5-1; size: few; D: TRBD1; DNA: TGCGCCAGCAGCAAGGGCCGGGACAGCTTATTGGGAGAGACCCAGTACTTC; CDR3: CASSKGRDSLLGETQYF
J: TRBJ2-7; V: TRBV2; size: many; D: TRBD2; DNA: TGTGCCAGCAGTGAAGTTGCAGCGGGAGAGTACGAGCAGTACTTC; CDR3: CASSEVAAGEYEQYF
J: TRBJ2-7; V: TRBV6-1; size: many; D: NA; DNA: TGTGCCAGCAGATTCAACGGGAGAGCCTACGAGCAGTACTTC; CDR3: CASRFNGRAYEQYF
J: TRBJ2-7; V: TRBV5-1; size: many; D: TRBD2; DNA: TGCGCCAGCAGCGGGACTAGCGTATACGAGCAGTACTTC; CDR3: CASSGTSVYEQYF
J: TRBJ2-2; V: TRBV6-4; size: many; D: TRBD2; DNA: TGTGCCAGCAGTGACTCAGCGGGAGCCGGGGAGCTGTTTTTT; CDR3: CASSDSAGAGELFF
J: TRBJ1-2; V: TRBV3-1; size: NA; D: TRBD1; DNA: TGTGCCAGCAGCCAAAACCCGGGACAGTGGCCCTATGGCTACACCTTC; CDR3: CASSQNPGQWPYGYTF
J: TRBJ2-5; V: TRBV5-1; size: few; D: NA; DNA: TGCGCCAGCAGCTTTCCGGGCCAACGGGAGACCCAGTACTTC; CDR3: CASSFPGQRETQYF
J: TRBJ2-5; V: TRBV11-2; size: many; D: NA; DNA: TGTGCCAGCAGCGAGATGGAGACCCAGTACTTC; CDR3: CASSEMETQYF
J: TRBJ2-2; V: TRBV5-1; size: few; D: TRBD2; DNA: TGCGCCAGCAGAGGGACTAGCGGAACCTCGAACACCGGGGAGCTGTTTTTT; CDR3: CASRGTSGTSNTGELFF
J: TRBJ1-2; V: TRBV19; size: few; D: NA; DNA: TGTGCCAGTAGTATAGTGAAGACAGGATGGGGCTACACCTTC; CDR3: CASSIVKTGWGYTF
J: TRBJ2-5; V: TRBV11-2; size: many; D: NA; DNA: TGTGCCAGCAGCCGGGCCATGGGGGCGCGGACCCAGTACTTC; CDR3: CASSRAMGARTQYF
J: TRBJ2-1; V: TRBV18; size: many; D: NA; DNA: TGTGCCAGCTCACTAGGACAGCACAATGAGCAGTTCTTC; CDR3: CASSLGQHNEQFF
J: TRBJ2-3; V: TRBV10-1; size: few; D: TRBD2; DNA: TGCGCCAGCAGTGTGGGACTAGCGGGTGATACGCAGTATTTT; CDR3: CASSVGLAGDTQYF
J: TRBJ2-1; V: TRBV5-1; size: NA; D: TRBD2; DNA: TGCGCCAGCAGCTTGGCCTTCCTAGCGGGAGAGAATGAGCAGTTCTTC; CDR3: CASSLAFLAGENEQFF
J: TRBJ2-7; V: TRBV10-3; size: many; D: NA; DNA: TGTGCCATCTCCGGGACTCGCGACTTCAACGAGCAGTACTTC; CDR3: CAISGTRDFNEQYF
J: TRBJ2-7; V: TRBV7-9; size: many; D: TRBD1; DNA: TGTGCCAGCAGCTCACCCCGGGACAGGGCGTACGAGCAGTACTTC; CDR3: CASSSPRDRAYEQYF
J: TRBJ1-4; V: TRBV9; size: many; D: NA; DNA: TGTGCCAGCAGCGTAGATAACGCGGCAGGGAATGAAAAACTGTTTTTT; CDR3: CASSVDNAAGNEKLFF
J: TRBJ2-1; V: TRBV14; size: many; D: NA; DNA: TGTGCCAGCAGCCTCACCCGGTCTCCAGTTAGTGAGCAGTTCTTC; CDR3: CASSLTRSPVSEQFF
J: TRBJ2-2; V: TRBV24-1; size: few; D: NA; DNA: TGTGCCACCAGTGGCCTCGAGGGCCTGAACACCGGGGAGCTGGTTTTT; CDR3: CATSGLEGLNTGELVF
J: TRBJ2-7; V: TRBV6-1; size: many; D: NA; DNA: TGTGCCAGCAGTGAACGGACGTCAGCCTACGAGCAGTACTTC; CDR3: CASSERTSAYEQYF
J: TRBJ1-5; V: TRBV6-1; size: NA; D: NA; DNA: TGTGCCGGCAGTCCAACGGGGGGCAATCAGCCCCAGCATTTT; CDR3: CAGSPTGGNQPQHF
J: TRBJ1-1; V: TRBV10-3; size: many; D: NA; DNA: TGTGCCATCAGTGTCGGGGGTATGGTGAACACTGAAGCTTTCTTT; CDR3: CAISVGGMVNTEAFF
J: TRBJ1-6; V: TRBV10-3; size: many; D: NA; DNA: TGTGCCATCCGCCGGGGGGCCCGGCTTGATAATTCACCCCTCCACTTT; CDR3: CAIRRGARLDNSPLHF
J: TRBJ2-7; V: TRBV27; size: many; D: NA; DNA: TGTGCCAGCAGTTTGGGAGAGGACTACGAGCAGTACTTC; CDR3: CASSLGEDYEQYF
J: TRBJ2-3; V: TRBV6-1; size: many; D: TRBD2; DNA: TGTGCCAGCAACAAACTTTTTTTAGCGGGAGTTGGAGATACGCAGTATTTT; CDR3: CASNKLFLAGVGDTQYF
J: TRBJ1-1; V: TRBV3-1; size: NA; D: NA; DNA: TGTGCCAGCAGCCAAGATTTTAGGTCCCGCCTTATTAGACAGCAGAACACTGAAGCTTTCTTT; CDR3: CASSQDFRSRLIRQQNTEAFF
J: TRBJ2-1; V: TRBV5-1; size: few; D: TRBD2; DNA: TGCGCCAGCAGCTTGAGGCCTAGCGGGTCACTCAATGAGCAGTTCTTC; CDR3: CASSLRPSGSLNEQFF
J: TRBJ2-3; V: TRBV12-3/TRBV12-4; size: many; D: NA; DNA: TGTGCCAGCAGTTCGAACTACCATACGCAGTATTTT; CDR3: CASSSNYHTQYF
J: TRBJ2-2; V: TRBV7-9; size: few; D: NA; DNA: TGTGCCAGCAGTCCACAAAAGAACACCGGGGAGCTGTTTTTT; CDR3: CASSPQKNTGELFF
J: TRBJ1-2; V: TRBV6-1; size: NA; D: NA; DNA: TGTGCCAGCAGTATACGTCCCCCGGCCCGGAGTAACTATGGCTACACCTTC; CDR3: CASSIRPPARSNYGYTF
J: TRBJ2-5; V: TRBV29-1; size: many; D: NA; DNA: TGCAGCGTTGAGTTCGCACTAGGAGAGACCCAGTACTTC; CDR3: CSVEFALGETQYF